Below are 26 T cell receptor beta chains sequenced from a single sample in a study of CD8 T cells in ankylosing spondylitis. TCRdb reprocessed the 5' RACE reads with MiXCR, giving one entry per CDR3 protein. Of a few hundred thousand distinct CDR3 sequences listed, under 25% were seen once; the top ten hold approximately 3.7%. The sample comprised blood, either unsorted or a sorted T cell fraction (not recorded which). The receptors stem from a female donor with ankylosing spondylitis or in good health (not recorded which).

This sequence joins TRBV4-2 and TRBJ2-1; 12 bases agree with TRBD2. J was trimmed by 7 bases and V by 2 bases; bases with no gene match: 9. Germline CDR1 and CDR2: LGHNA and YNFKEQ. The CDR3 consists of 17 residues. The CDR3 region has the DNA TGTGCCAGCAGCCAACAACGACTAGCGGGAGCCGGAAATGAGCAGTTCTTC. This codes for CASSQQRLAGAGNEQFF.

This clonotype was detected ten times or more. The chain recombines TRBV7-9 with TRBJ2-1, with D tentatively TRBD1 or TRBD2 (5 bases each). Germline CDR1 and CDR2: SEHNR and FQNEAQ (reference sequence). Trimming took 6 bases from V and 2 from J, leaving 14 bases between them. The CDR3 is 15 amino acids. CDR3 bases: TGTGCCAGCAGTTCCTTACGGGGCCCCTACAATGAGCAGTTCTTC. It codes for CASSSLRGPYNEQFF.

This clonotype was recorded many times. V is TRBV20-1 and J is TRBJ2-3; weak D call: TRBD2 (6 bases). The CDR3 is 14 amino acids. Germline CDR1 and CDR2: DFQATT and SNEGSKA (reference sequence). V shed 4 bases and J shed 1 base, with 12 bases lying between them. CDR3 amino acids: CSAIQPSGTDTQYF. The CDR3 DNA reads as TGCAGTGCTATACAACCTAGCGGCACAGATACGCAGTATTTT.

In nucleotides, the CDR3 is TGTGCCAGCAGTTTGGACGCGGGGCAGCCCCAGCATTTT. Protein product: CASSLDAGQPQHF. This chain connects TRBV12-3 or TRBV12-4 to TRBJ1-5; no clear D. The CDR3 sequence is 13 residues long. V lost 3 bases, J lost 7 bases, and 10 bases lay in between.

This chain uses TRBV20-1 with TRBJ2-7; TRBD2 aligns across 9 bases. V lost 1 base to trimming and J lost 2 bases; unmatched junction nucleotides: 6. Germline-derived CDR1 and CDR2 are DFQATT and SNEGSKA (reference sequence). This CDR3 contains 15 residues. The CDR3 sequence: CSARVPSGTPYEQYF. The CDR3 nucleotides are TGCAGTGCTAGAGTCCCTAGCGGGACCCCCTACGAGCAGTACTTC.

This clonotype was seen more than once but under ten times. J is TRBJ2-1 and V is TRBV7-2; possibly TRBD1 for D (5 bases). Germline values: CDR1 SGHTA, CDR2 FQGNSA. The CDR3 has 15 residues. The V and J ends lost 6 bases and 0 bases respectively, with 12 bases between them. The CDR3 protein is CASSKGASSYNEQFF. CDR3 sequence (DNA): TGTGCCAGCAGTAAAGGGGCAAGCTCCTACAATGAGCAGTTCTTC.

This clonotype was seen only a few times. The chain links TRBV12-3 or TRBV12-4 to TRBJ1-4, with 8 bases fitting TRBD1. This CDR3 has 14 residues. J was trimmed by 8 bases and V by 6 bases; bases with no gene match: 8. For the CDR3, the DNA is TGTGCCAGCAGCGTCGGGACAGGCTCCGAAAAACTGTTTTTT. This encodes CASSVGTGSEKLFF.

This clonotype was found many times. The chain links TRBV6-6 to TRBJ2-1, with 13 bases that match TRBD2. The J segment lost 12 bases and the V segment lost 6 bases, leaving 8 bases of the junction unmatched. The CDR3 loop spans 14 amino acids. Germline CDR1 reads MNHNY; CDR2 reads SVGAGI (reference sequence). The chain's CDR3 is CASSPPGLAGMQFF. The CDR3, as DNA: TGTGCCAGCAGCCCCCCGGGACTAGCGGGAATGCAGTTCTTC.

The chain links TRBV3-1 to TRBJ2-1; TRBD2 might be the D (5 bases). Looked up from germline, CDR1 is LGHDT and CDR2 is YNNKEL (reference sequence). CDR3 length: 16 residues. V dropped 0 bases and J dropped 4 bases, with 13 bases sitting between them. This CDR3 reads CASSQDTGLTYNEQFF. In DNA, the CDR3 is TGTGCCAGCAGCCAAGATACCGGACTGACTTACAATGAGCAGTTCTTC.

Here the CDR3 DNA reads TGTGCCAGCAGCCTGATTCAGGGCCAATGGACCCAGTACTTC. As protein: CASSLIQGQWTQYF. This chain uses TRBV11-2 with TRBJ2-5; possibly TRBD1 for D (5 bases). The CDR3 runs 14 residues. Germline CDR1 reads SGHAT; CDR2 reads FQNNGV. Trimming removed 5 bases from V and 7 bases from J, with 17 bases in between.

This chain uses TRBV7-9 with TRBJ1-1, with 7 nucleotides matching TRBD1. V shed 7 bases, J shed 1 base, and the junction held 6 bases outside the gene matches. The length of the CDR3 is 14 residues. Germline-derived CDR1 and CDR2 are SEHNR and FQNEAQ (reference sequence). As DNA, the CDR3 is TGTGCCAGCAAGTCCGGGACAGCGAACACTGAAGCTTTCTTT. Residues: CASKSGTANTEAFF.

The genes are TRBV5-6 and TRBJ1-1; 9 bases align to TRBD1. After removal of 4 bases from V and 4 bases from J, the junction contained 8 bases not matched to a gene. This CDR3 contains 15 residues. Germline CDR1 SGHDT, CDR2 YYEEEE. The CDR3 coding sequence is TGTGCCAGCAGCGGGGGGACAGGGATTGCCACTGAAGCTTTCTTT. It codes for CASSGGTGIATEAFF.

This clonotype was seen ten or more times. The chain joins TRBV15 to TRBJ2-3, with D possibly TRBD2 on 5 matching bases. Germline V lookup: CDR1 LNHNV, CDR2 YYDKDF (reference sequence). V lost 0 bases, J lost 6 bases, and 7 bases lay in between. The length of the CDR3 is 13 residues. The CDR3 sequence: CATSRDLADTQYF. The CDR3 DNA follows: TGTGCCACCAGCAGAGATTTAGCGGATACGCAGTATTTT.

Only a few counts were recorded for this clonotype. The chain has TRBV20-1 and TRBJ2-3, with D possibly TRBD2 on 6 matching bases. The CDR3 is made up of 15 amino acids. Germline V gene lookup returns CDR1 DFQATT and CDR2 SNEGSKA (reference sequence). Trimming cost V 5 bases and J 4 bases, with 19 bases left between them. The CDR3 nucleotides are TGCAGTGCTGTTAGTGACGGGAGTTCGGCAGATACGCAGTATTTT. This codes for CSAVSDGSSADTQYF.

This clonotype occurred a few times. The chain employs TRBV5-1 and TRBJ2-2; D perhaps matches TRBD2 (5 bases). The CDR3 is made up of 16 amino acids. Germline V gene lookup returns CDR1 SGHRS and CDR2 YFSETQ. The V end was cut by 0 bases, the J end by 5 bases, with 14 bases between. The DNA of the CDR3 is TGCGCCAGCAGCTTGGCCGGGAACTCCGGGACCGGGGAGCTGTTTTTT. Translating gives CASSLAGNSGTGELFF.

This chain joins TRBV29-1 and TRBJ1-3; the D is unclear. The germline CDR1 and CDR2 sequences are SQVTM and ANQGSEA. V was cut by 7 bases and J by 4 bases, with 8 bases left in between. This CDR3 region has 11 residues. The CDR3 sequence: CSGKEGNTIYF. The DNA of the CDR3 is TGCAGCGGAAAAGAGGGAAACACCATATATTTT.

The genes are TRBV12-3 or TRBV12-4 and TRBJ1-6; possible D gene TRBD1, 6 bases. The CDR3 covers 15 residues. Trimming shortened V by 1 base and J by 6 bases, and 10 bases separated the two germline ends. The CDR3 region has the DNA TGTGCCAGCAGTTTAGGTCCAGGGGCTAATTCACCCCTCCACTTT. Translated: CASSLGPGANSPLHF.

This clonotype was found a few times. The chain recombines TRBV5-6 with TRBJ2-2; D unresolved. Germline CDR1 is SGHDT and CDR2 is YYEEEE. The CDR3 loop spans 13 amino acids. Trimming pared 5 bases from V and 2 bases from J, leaving 7 bases between. DNA for the CDR3: TGTGCCAGCAGACCATTCAACACCGGGGAGCTGTTTTTT. Its translation is CASRPFNTGELFF.

V gene TRBV20-1 combines with J gene TRBJ2-1; D gene ambiguous. V was shortened by 0 bases and J by 7 bases, with 13 bases between the two germline ends. Germline loops: CDR1 DFQATT, CDR2 SNEGSKA (reference sequence). The CDR3 extends over 14 amino acids. The CDR3 nucleotides read TGCAGTGCTAGAGAGGTGTCAGTAAGGAATGAGCAGTTCTTC. It specifies CSAREVSVRNEQFF.

The chain uses TRBV6-5 and TRBJ1-1; TRBD1 is a possible D gene (6 bases). The germline V gene has CDR1 MNHEY and CDR2 SVGAGI. The CDR3 extends over 12 amino acids. The germline V and J ends were trimmed by 2 bases and 11 bases, with 12 bases remaining between them. This CDR3 reads CASSYGGGGAFF. The CDR3 bases are TGTGCCAGCAGTTACGGAGGGGGGGGTGCTTTCTTT.

Many counts were recorded for this clonotype. The chain links TRBV5-5 to TRBJ2-7, with a possible D match to TRBD1 (5 bases). The germline gives CDR1 SGHKS, CDR2 YYEKEE (reference sequence). Between the trimmed V and J ends, which lost 4 bases and 2 bases, there was a span of 16 bases. This CDR3 comprises 15 residues. The CDR3 DNA reads as TGTGCCAGCAGCCGCATTTCAGGGCACCCCTACGAGCAGTACTTC. The encoded protein is CASSRISGHPYEQYF.

This chain connects TRBV5-5 to TRBJ1-2, with D maybe TRBD1 (5 bases). Trimming shortened V by 7 bases and J by 7 bases, and 11 bases separated the two germline ends. The CDR3 totals 11 residues. Germline loops: CDR1 SGHKS, CDR2 YYEKEE (reference sequence). The CDR3 spells CASRGQGGYTF. Here the CDR3 DNA reads TGTGCCAGCCGAGGGCAGGGTGGCTACACCTTC.

This clonotype has a handful of counts. CDR3 nucleotides: TGCAGTGCTATGGACAAGCCTAACTATGGCTACACCTTC. Protein: CSAMDKPNYGYTF. The chain combines TRBV20-1 with TRBJ1-2, with a weak D call TRBD1 (5 bases). The CDR3 has 13 amino acids. V was pared by 4 bases and J by 0 bases, with 9 bases between. Per the germline V gene, CDR1 is DFQATT and CDR2 is SNEGSKA (reference sequence).

The table lists this clonotype with a few counts. V and J are TRBV6-6 and TRBJ2-1; 8 bases are a match to TRBD2. Losses at the gene ends were 5 bases for V and 14 bases for J; bases not matched to a gene: 8. This CDR3 is 12 amino acids long. Germline-derived CDR1 and CDR2 are MNHNY and SVGAGI (reference sequence). The CDR3 protein is CASSPSTGGEFF. In DNA form, the CDR3 reads TGTGCCAGCAGTCCATCTACGGGGGGGGAGTTCTTC.

This clonotype was detected only a few times. The V gene is TRBV20-1, the J gene TRBJ2-7; 12 bases align to TRBD2. Losses at the gene ends were 6 bases for V and 4 bases for J; bases not matched to a gene: 7. Germline assignment: CDR1 DFQATT and CDR2 SNEGSKA (reference sequence). The CDR3 has 14 residues. Here the CDR3 reads CSAPLAGGPYEQYF. In nucleotides, the CDR3 is TGCAGTGCACCCCTAGCGGGAGGGCCGTACGAGCAGTACTTC.

The genes are TRBV12-3 or TRBV12-4 and TRBJ2-3; D call uncertain. Trimming took 3 bases from V and 3 from J, leaving 13 bases between them. This CDR3 has 15 amino acids. The CDR3 sequence is CASSFPGLETDTQYF. The DNA for the CDR3 is TGTGCCAGCAGTTTCCCGGGCCTAGAGACAGATACGCAGTATTTT.